This TCR beta chain was profiled in a study of OX40 agonist ivuxolimab in advanced cancers. Study-wide results and limits: There were, on average, more expanded clones in CD8+ T cells than in CD4+.

This table comes from immunoSEQ multiplex PCR, and its TCRdb copy is limited to in-frame clones, with some not included. Of 60,000 to 80,000 clones in the sample, around 86% were seen once. With regard to this clone: Its antigen is unidentified.

The CDR3 covers 14 residues. V lost 3 bases and J 0 bases, leaving 10 bases between the germline ends. CDR1 is SGDLS and CDR2 is YYNGEE in the germline V gene. Sample: CD4+ or CD8+ T cells sorted from blood, taken in a trial of the OX40 agonist ivuxolimab. The chain employs TRBV9 and TRBJ2-7; D is uncertain. The TCR comes from an adult with an advanced solid tumor such as melanoma, head and neck, liver or kidney cancer. This CDR3 reads CASSAQDSSYEQYF. CDR3 nucleotide sequence: TGTGCCAGCAGCGCCCAGGATAGCTCCTACGAGCAGTACTTC.